Each of the 21 T cell receptor beta chains below was sequenced from the same sample in a study of vaccination effects on CD4 cells after COVID-19. Culturing for more than eight days preceded CD4+ T cell isolation. The vaccine given was either BNT162b2 or mRNA-1273, in two doses. Method: immunoSEQ multiplex PCR; TCRdb's copy keeps in-frame clones and lacks some. The sample consists of around 47,000 clones, more than 65% of them appearing once. These receptors' targets are unknown. This specimen was CD4+ T cells from PBMCs cultured without peptide, taken after COVID-19 vaccination. All receptors come from a human donor who received a COVID-19 vaccine.

This clone was picked up a small number of times. The chain joins TRBV2 to TRBJ1-2, with D possibly TRBD1 on 6 matching bases. This CDR3 has 16 amino acids. Trimming pared 6 bases from V and 5 bases from J, leaving 22 bases between. Germline V gene sequence: CDR1 SNHLY, CDR2 FYNNEI. The CDR3, as DNA: TGTGCCAGCAGCCCAGGGGCGGATCCTTTATGGTATGGCTACACCTTC. Its protein product is CASSPGADPLWYGYTF.

This rearrangement joins TRBV5-4 to TRBJ2-7; 14 bases fit TRBD2. Trimming took 6 bases from V and 7 from J; bases not matched to a gene: 6. The CDR3 consists of 14 residues. Per germline, CDR1 SGHNT and CDR2 YYREEE (reference sequence). CDR3 in amino acids: CASTLGLAGEEQYF. CDR3 nucleotides: TGTGCCAGCACATTGGGACTAGCGGGAGAGGAGCAGTACTTC.

V and J are TRBV15 and TRBJ2-3; D gene ambiguous. The length of the CDR3 is 13 residues. Per the germline V gene, CDR1 is LNHNV and CDR2 is YYDKDF (reference sequence). V lost 4 bases and J 2 bases, leaving 7 bases between the germline ends. CDR3 sequence reads: CATSNRITDTQYF. The CDR3 DNA reads as TGTGCCACCAGCAACAGAATCACAGATACGCAGTATTTT.

CDR3 DNA sequence: TGTGCCAGCAGTTTCGGACAGCCATCGGGAAACACCATATATTTT. Amino acid sequence: CASSFGQPSGNTIYF. The chain couples TRBV6-6 to TRBJ1-3; D might be TRBD1 (6 bases). The germline V and J ends were trimmed by 4 bases and 4 bases, with 14 bases remaining between them. Germline values: CDR1 MNHNY, CDR2 SVGAGI (reference sequence). There are 15 residues in the CDR3.

The rearrangement uses TRBV18 and TRBJ2-7; TRBD2 agrees at 9 bases. Trimming removed 2 bases from V and 5 bases from J; junction bases left unmatched: 16. CDR1 is KGHSH, CDR2 LQKENI, per germline. There are 18 residues in the CDR3. CDR3 in DNA: TGTGCCAGCTCACCAGCGGCCCTCTTAGCGGGGGTGCTGAACGAGCAGTACTTC. Translated, it gives CASSPAALLAGVLNEQYF.

This chain connects TRBV2 to TRBJ1-5, with D uncertain. The V and J ends lost 7 bases and 5 bases respectively, with 9 bases between them. CDR3 length equals 12 residues. Germline V gene data show CDR1 as SNHLY and CDR2 as FYNNEI. The CDR3 spells CASNRVDQPQHF. In DNA form, the CDR3 reads TGTGCCAGCAATAGGGTGGATCAGCCCCAGCATTTT. The whole variable domain, remainder taken from reference TRBV2 and TRBJ1-5, is EPEVTQTPSHQVTQMGQEVILRCVPISNHLYFYWYRQILGQKVEFLVSFYNNEISEKSEIFDDQFSVERPDGSNFTLKIRSTKLEDSAMYFCASNRVDQPQHFGDGTRLSIL.

The chain recombines TRBV5-1 with TRBJ2-7; D remains unclear. The CDR3 runs 15 residues. Germline-derived CDR1 and CDR2 are SGHRS and YFSETQ. V lost 4 bases to trimming and J lost 6 bases, with 20 bases between them. Written as DNA, the CDR3 is TGCGCCAGCAGCCCGGGTCGACCGACCTACCTCGAGCAGTACTTC. This sequence encodes CASSPGRPTYLEQYF. Full variable domain (outside the CDR3, taken from reference TRBV5-1 and TRBJ2-7): KAGVTQTPRYLIKTRGQQVTLSCSPISGHRSVSWYQQTPGQGLQFLFEYFSETQRNKGNFPGRFSGRQFSNSRSEMNVSTLELGDSALYLCASSPGRPTYLEQYFGPGTRLTVT.

The V call is TRBV6-5, the J call TRBJ2-5, with no clear D. V shed 8 bases and J shed 3 bases, with 13 bases lying between them. The germline V gene encodes CDR1 MNHEY and CDR2 SVGAGI. CDR3 length: 13 residues. The CDR3 nucleotides are TGTGCCAGCCGGGCGGCTCGCGAAGAGACCCAGTACTTC. Translation gives CASRAAREETQYF.

The chain uses TRBV10-3 and TRBJ2-3, with D tentatively TRBD1 or TRBD2 (6 bases each). Germline CDR1 reads ENHRY; CDR2 reads SYGVKD. This CDR3 has 13 amino acids. V was cut by 7 bases and J by 6 bases, with 14 bases left in between. CDR3 sequence reads: CAIKGGRADTQYF. CDR3 bases: TGTGCCATCAAAGGGGGGCGGGCTGATACGCAGTATTTT.

The genes are TRBV19 and TRBJ2-2, with D unresolved. This CDR3 has 14 residues. V was shortened by 0 bases and J by 3 bases, with 5 bases between the two germline ends. Germline values: CDR1 LNHDA, CDR2 SQIVND (reference sequence). DNA for the CDR3: TGTGCCAGTAGTATAGAAGATTACACCGGGGAGCTGTTTTTT. Its translation is CASSIEDYTGELFF.

The rearrangement links TRBV25-1 to TRBJ1-6, with TRBD1 identical over 8 bases. CDR1 MGHDK and CDR2 SYGVNS come from the germline V gene. The trim removed 4 bases at V and 8 bases at J, leaving 7 bases unmatched. The CDR3 is 15 residues long. For the CDR3, the DNA is TGTGCCAGCAGTGCGCTGGGACAGGCGGATTCACCCCTCCACTTT. The encoded protein is CASSALGQADSPLHF.

The chain recombines TRBV18 with TRBJ1-2, with TRBD1 as a possible D gene (5 bases). The germline V gene encodes CDR1 KGHSH and CDR2 LQKENI. V dropped 2 bases and J dropped 2 bases, with 18 bases sitting between them. This CDR3 has 17 amino acids. Here the CDR3 DNA reads TGTGCCAGCTCACCATCCGGGGTGGGGGTCTCGAACTATGGCTACACCTTC. This translates into CASSPSGVGVSNYGYTF.

The gene calls are TRBV30 and TRBJ2-3; D perhaps matches TRBD2 (5 bases). The V end was cut by 2 bases, the J end by 4 bases, with 10 bases between. This CDR3 region has 13 residues. Looked up from germline, CDR1 is GTSNPN and CDR2 is SVGIG (reference sequence). This chain's CDR3 is CAWSQRNSDTQYF. The CDR3 DNA is TGTGCCTGGAGTCAGCGGAACTCAGATACGCAGTATTTT.

This clone has just one count. The chain is built from TRBV11-2 and TRBJ2-4; no clear D gene. V lost 5 bases, J lost 0 bases, and 11 bases lay in between. Germline-derived CDR1 and CDR2 are SGHAT and FQNNGV. The CDR3 spans 15 residues. CDR3 bases: TGTGCCAGCAGCCCCCAGTATTCAGCCAAAAACATTCAGTACTTC. Translated: CASSPQYSAKNIQYF.

The table lists this clone with a few counts. V is TRBV6-6 and J is TRBJ1-6; TRBD1 might be the D (5 bases). Per the germline V gene, CDR1 is MNHNY and CDR2 is SVGAGI (reference sequence). Trimming cost V 4 bases and J 6 bases, with 10 bases left between them. This CDR3 comprises 14 residues. CDR3 amino acids: CASSWDVFNSPLHF. CDR3 DNA: TGTGCCAGCAGTTGGGACGTTTTTAATTCACCCCTCCACTTT.

This chain joins TRBV7-9 and TRBJ2-2; D not certain. V was pared by 1 base and J by 2 bases, with 11 bases between. Germline V gene lookup returns CDR1 SEHNR and CDR2 FQNEAQ (reference sequence). The CDR3 has 16 amino acids. CDR3 nucleotides: TGTGCCAGCAGCTTAGGTTCGGCGACTAACACCGGGGAGCTGTTTTTT. Amino acids: CASSLGSATNTGELFF.

The chain uses TRBV29-1 and TRBJ1-2; 9 bases line up with TRBD1. The CDR3 consists of 13 residues. Germline lookup yields CDR1 SQVTM and CDR2 ANQGSEA. CDR3 sequence (DNA): TGCGGAACCGGGACAGGGCGCCTCGGGGGCTACACCTTC. Its protein is CGTGTGRLGGYTF.

Only a few counts were recorded for this clone. The chain combines TRBV19 with TRBJ2-7; TRBD2 matches 11 bases. This CDR3 spans 13 amino acids. The V gene's germline CDR1 is LNHDA and CDR2 SQIVND (reference sequence). The CDR3 DNA is TGTGCAACATCCGGGACTAGCGGTTACGAGCAGTACTTC. It is translated as CATSGTSGYEQYF.

The V call is TRBV5-4, the J call TRBJ2-2; 7 positions agree with TRBD1. CDR3 size: 15 residues. Trimming took 0 bases from V and 5 from J; bases not matched to a gene: 4. Germline assignment: CDR1 SGHNT and CDR2 YYREEE (reference sequence). Written as DNA, the CDR3 is TGTGCCAGCAGCTTGGCTAGGGGGCAAACCGGGGAGCTGTTTTTT. This codes for CASSLARGQTGELFF.

This rearrangement joins TRBV5-1 to TRBJ2-2; D possibly uses TRBD1 or TRBD2 (5 bases each). Per germline, CDR1 SGHRS and CDR2 YFSETQ. This CDR3 is 18 amino acids long. The germline V and J ends were trimmed by 0 bases and 4 bases, with 19 bases remaining between them. In DNA, the CDR3 is TGCGCCAGCAGCTTGGTTACGGGGTCGGGACCCCTCACCGGGGAGCTGTTTTTT. It codes for CASSLVTGSGPLTGELFF.

The rearrangement joins TRBV18 to TRBJ1-3; D is unresolved. V was trimmed by 0 bases and J by 1 base, leaving 13 bases between them. CDR3 length: 17 residues. CDR1 and CDR2 (germline): KGHSH, LQKENI. CDR3 DNA: TGTGCCAGCTCACCACCTCACAGTGGAGGTTCTGGAAACACCATATATTTT. Encoded protein: CASSPPHSGGSGNTIYF.